This T cell receptor beta chain was documented in a study of long-term antiretroviral therapy in people with HIV. Study context: About a decade before 2015, the earliest samples were taken when ART was typically delayed.

This clone was counted once. The authors ran the immunoSEQ assay, v3.0, at survey level. TCRdb's table, derived via immunoSEQ multiplex PCR, lists solely in-frame clones and lacks some. The sample has under 20,000 clones, 80% seen once. Two or more post-ART PBMC samples, plus at least one pre-ART sample, were available for each donor. Each sample contained 1-10 million cryopreserved PBMC, thawed before DNA extraction. The germline V gene encodes CDR1 SGHDN and CDR2 FVKESK. This CDR3 contains 15 residues. V was clipped by 1 base and J by 1 base, with 10 bases between them. Sequencing used unsorted PBMCs, obtained 0.1 years before starting antiretroviral therapy. J is TRBJ1-1 and V is TRBV14; D remains unclear. The sequence came from a man between 18 and 29 years old with HIV. The CDR3 reads CASSQVNSPNTEAFF. The CDR3 DNA follows: TGTGCCAGCAGCCAAGTGAACAGCCCGAACACTGAAGCTTTCTTT.